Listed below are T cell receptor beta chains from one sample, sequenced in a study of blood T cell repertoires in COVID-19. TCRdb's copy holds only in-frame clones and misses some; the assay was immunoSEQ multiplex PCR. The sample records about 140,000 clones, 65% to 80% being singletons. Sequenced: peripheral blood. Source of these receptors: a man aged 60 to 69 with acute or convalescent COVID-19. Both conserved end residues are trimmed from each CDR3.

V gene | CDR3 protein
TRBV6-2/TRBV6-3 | ASSGFSGRERGTQY
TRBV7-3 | ASSLSGTSGRNEQF
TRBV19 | ASRRTPGQGIYGYT
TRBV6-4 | ASSAEQGGTGELF
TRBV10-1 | ASSESVGAGWLF
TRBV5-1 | ASSLGTGISNQPQH
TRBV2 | ASSEGQGKVNEAF
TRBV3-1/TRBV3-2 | ASSQGSGRTEEQY
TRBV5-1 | ASSLVLRGNSSYEQY
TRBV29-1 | SVLPGYT
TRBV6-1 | ASSEAPLNRGYGYT
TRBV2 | ASSANNEKLF
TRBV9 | ASSGQRHNEQF
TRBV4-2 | ASSNSGGSYEQY
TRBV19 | ASGGGNEQY
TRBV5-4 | ASSFDRASSYEQY
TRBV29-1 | SGGEGETQY
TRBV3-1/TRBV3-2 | ASSPWTGRTGELF
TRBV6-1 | ASSELANRGNQPQH
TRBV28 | ASSRPLGGQKNIQY
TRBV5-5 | ASSLRTEAF
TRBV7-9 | ASNFGQGDYEQY
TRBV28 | ASSSNRWDTPTGEQY
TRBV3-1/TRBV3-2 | ASSQELAGGTDTQY
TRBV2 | ASDIRGTAAGKLF
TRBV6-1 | ASSDGGATNTGELF
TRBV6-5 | ASSGERGLTDTQY
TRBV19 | ASSGHLYTDTQY
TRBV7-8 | ASTPSRDISYEQY
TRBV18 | ASSPGLPDTQY
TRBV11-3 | ASSLGGDRENTGELF
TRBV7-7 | ASSPQPAGETQY
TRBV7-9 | ASSLPRTSGRAEQY
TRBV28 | ASSLLREGLRMIGELF
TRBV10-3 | AIGREGDYGYT
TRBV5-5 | ASSWGHGNTEAF
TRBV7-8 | ASSRRTLAGYYEQY
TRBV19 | ASSTTGQYYGYT
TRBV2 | ASSELLSTDTQY
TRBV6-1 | ASSEWDRGSNEQF
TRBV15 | ATSGDRAPYEQY
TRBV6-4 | ASSQKQGALWNEQF
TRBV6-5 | ASSAGTSGSYEQY
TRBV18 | ASSPPGGDPSGYT
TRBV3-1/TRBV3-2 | ASRGPDRSTDTQY
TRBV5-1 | ASRPTSGSSYNEQF